The clone carrying this TCR beta chain was observed a few times. No antigen is known for it. CDR1 and CDR2 from the germline V gene are SGHRS and YFSETQ. The CDR3 contains 16 residues. With V trimmed by 7 bases and J by 0 bases, 8 bases remained unmatched. The sample belongs to a study of regulatory T cells in long-lasting Graves disease. Whole-study results and caveats: It was in persistent disease that TRBV28, TRBJ1-2 and TRBJ2-5 were favored.

Investigators prepared the TCR beta libraries by applying iRepertoire HTBI primers and Arm-PCR of CDR3 regions. Per the original methods: From all samples, identification returned 14 TRBJ and approximately 61 TRBV segments. MiXCR was run by TCRdb on the multiplex PCR reads, yielding one entry per CDR3 protein. The authors' filters were not applied to this entry. Of about 470,000 distinct CDR3 sequences listed, around 16% are singletons. Indicated time point: newly diagnosed GD, antithyroid drugs for less than 3 months. Extracted RNA from PBMCs served as the source of the TCR library. This same sample was also part of a study on T cells in Graves' hyperthyroidism and ophthalmopathy. That study adds: Most clonotypes that expanded in the thyroid above 0.001 also showed up in blood. Prediction of ophthalmopathy progression came a median around 6 months pre-onset.

The starting material was peripheral blood mononuclear cells (PBMCs), obtained at new diagnosis, from a patient treated with antithyroid drugs. J is TRBJ2-1 and V is TRBV5-1, with 9 nucleotides matching TRBD2. The clonotype was recovered from a man between 35 and 55 years old with Graves disease. In DNA, the CDR3 is TGCGCCAGCGCACCTTTTAGCGGGAGCTCCTACAATGAGCAGTTCTTC. Protein: CASAPFSGSSYNEQFF.